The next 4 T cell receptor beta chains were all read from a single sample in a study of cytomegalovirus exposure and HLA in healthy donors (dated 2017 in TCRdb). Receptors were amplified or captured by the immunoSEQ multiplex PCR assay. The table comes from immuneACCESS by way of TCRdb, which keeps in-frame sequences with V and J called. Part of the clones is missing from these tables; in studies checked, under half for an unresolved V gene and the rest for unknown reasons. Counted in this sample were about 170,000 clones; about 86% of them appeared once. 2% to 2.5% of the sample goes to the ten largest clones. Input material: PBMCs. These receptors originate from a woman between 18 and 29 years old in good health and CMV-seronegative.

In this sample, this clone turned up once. CDR3 sequence reads: CASSIGGDPIYGYTF. Here the CDR3 DNA reads TGTGCCAGTAGTATTGGCGGAGATCCTATCTATGGCTACACCTTC. This chain joins TRBV19 and TRBJ1-2; D is undetermined. V dropped 3 bases and J dropped 4 bases, with 15 bases sitting between them. The CDR3 extends over 15 amino acids. Germline values: CDR1 LNHDA, CDR2 SQIVND (reference sequence).

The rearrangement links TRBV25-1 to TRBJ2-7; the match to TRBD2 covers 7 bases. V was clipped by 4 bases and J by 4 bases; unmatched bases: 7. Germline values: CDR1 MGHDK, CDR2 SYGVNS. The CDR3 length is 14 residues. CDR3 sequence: CASSVGGLQYEQYF. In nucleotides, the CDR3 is TGTGCCAGCAGTGTCGGGGGGTTGCAGTACGAGCAGTACTTC.

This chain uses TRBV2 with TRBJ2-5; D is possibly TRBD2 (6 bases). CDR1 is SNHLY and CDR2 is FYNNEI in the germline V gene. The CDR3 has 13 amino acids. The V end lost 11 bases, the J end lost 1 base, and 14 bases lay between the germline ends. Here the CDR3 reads CAVGRGRQETQYF. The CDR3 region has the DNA TGTGCCGTAGGGCGGGGCCGCCAAGAGACCCAGTACTTC.

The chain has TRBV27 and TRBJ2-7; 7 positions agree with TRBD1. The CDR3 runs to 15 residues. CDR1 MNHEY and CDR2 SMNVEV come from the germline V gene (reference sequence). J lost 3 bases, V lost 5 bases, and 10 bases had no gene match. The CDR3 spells CASSRRGMESYEQYF. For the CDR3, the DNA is TGTGCCAGCAGTCGCAGGGGGATGGAGAGCTACGAGCAGTACTTC.